This TCR beta chain was identified in a study of shared clonotypes between healthy human individuals. The CDR3 is 14 residues long. V shed 4 bases and J shed 8 bases, with 17 bases lying between them. From germline, CDR1 is LGHNA and CDR2 YNFKEQ. This clone was observed a single time. Replicate PCRs run on sorted subsets employed 200 ng DNA, roughly 30,000 T cell genomes. Only in-frame clones appear in the TCRdb table, and some are missing; sequencing was by immunoSEQ multiplex PCR. The sample shows about 710,000 clones, roughly 72% of them seen only once. Sequencing input: memory CD4+ T cells sorted from blood. Subset reported: CD45RA-negative fraction. This clonotype was obtained from a woman in her thirties in good health. The genes are TRBV4-2 and TRBJ1-2; D perhaps matches TRBD1 (5 bases). The CDR3 bases are TGTGCCAGCAGCCCTGGGGGTCAGCGGAGGGGCTACACCTTC. This sequence encodes CASSPGGQRRGYTF.